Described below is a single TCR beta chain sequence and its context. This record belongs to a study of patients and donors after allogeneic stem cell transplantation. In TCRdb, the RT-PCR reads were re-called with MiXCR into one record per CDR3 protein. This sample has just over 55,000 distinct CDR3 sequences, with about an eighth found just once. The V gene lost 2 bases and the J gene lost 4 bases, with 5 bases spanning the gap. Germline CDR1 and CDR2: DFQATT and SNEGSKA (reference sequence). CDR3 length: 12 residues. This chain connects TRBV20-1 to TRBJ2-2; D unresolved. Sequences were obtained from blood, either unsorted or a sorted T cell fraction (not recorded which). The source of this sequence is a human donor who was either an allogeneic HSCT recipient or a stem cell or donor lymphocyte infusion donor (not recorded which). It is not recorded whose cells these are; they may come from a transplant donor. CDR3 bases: TGCAGTGCTAGATGGGGCACCGGGGAGCTGTTTTTT. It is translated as CSARWGTGELFF.